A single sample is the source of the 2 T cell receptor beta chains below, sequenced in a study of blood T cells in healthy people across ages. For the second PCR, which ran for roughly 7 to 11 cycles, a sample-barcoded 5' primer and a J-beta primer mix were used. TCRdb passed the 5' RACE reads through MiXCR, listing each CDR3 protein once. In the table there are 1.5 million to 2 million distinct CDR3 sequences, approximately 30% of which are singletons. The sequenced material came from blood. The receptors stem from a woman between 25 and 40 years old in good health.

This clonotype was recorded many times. For the CDR3, the DNA is TGTGCCACCAGCAGAGTGGGCCGGGGAGAGACCCAGTACTTC. Translating gives CATSRVGRGETQYF. The chain recombines TRBV15 with TRBJ2-5; a possible D gene is TRBD2 (5 bases). Germline loops: CDR1 LNHNV, CDR2 YYDKDF (reference sequence). There are 14 residues in the CDR3. With 1 base removed from V and 4 bases from J, the gap between germline ends came to 10 bases.

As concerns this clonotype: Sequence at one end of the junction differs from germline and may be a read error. CDR3 coding DNA: TGCAGTGCTAGAGATGGAGGTGGGAGCTCCCACAATGAGCAGTTCTTC. Translation gives CSARDGGGSSHNEQFF. V gene TRBV20-1 combines with J gene TRBJ2-1; possible D gene TRBD2, 5 bases. CDR1 and CDR2 (germline): DFQATT, SNEGSKA (reference sequence). The CDR3 spans 16 residues.